Listed below are T cell receptor beta chains from one sample, sequenced in a study of glioma-infiltrating T cells after dendritic cell vaccination. The assay was immunoSEQ multiplex PCR, and TCRdb's table has in-frame clones only and misses some. The sample comprises just under 100,000 clones, approximately 84% of which are singletons, and 5.4% rests with the top ten. The sequencing used blood, collected after dendritic cell vaccination. All receptors derive from a human donor with glioblastoma. The CDR3 runs from the conserved cysteine through the conserved F or W. The D gene is left open where the match is weak. Not every row has a clone size; where given, it reads once, few, many or a size class.

d_gene	v_gene	j_gene	abundance	CDR3aa	CDR3nt
NA	TRBV7-9	TRBJ2-1	NA	CASSLFQGSYNEQFF	TGTGCCAGCAGCTTATTCCAGGGGTCCTACAATGAGCAGTTCTTC
TRBD1	TRBV28	TRBJ1-5	once	CASTPGGSTQPQHF	TGTGCCAGCACCCCAGGGGGGAGCACTCAGCCCCAGCATTTT
TRBD2	TRBV19	TRBJ2-5	NA	CASSIAGVETQYF	TGTGCCAGTAGCATAGCGGGAGTAGAGACCCAGTACTTC
NA	TRBV19	TRBJ1-2	few	CASSIELGYTF	TGTGCCAGTAGTATCGAACTGGGCTACACCTTC
NA	TRBV4-1	TRBJ2-7	NA	CASSYRDNSYEQYF	TGCGCCAGCAGCTACCGGGACAACTCCTACGAGCAGTACTTC
NA	TRBV6-6	TRBJ1-1	NA	CASKQALNTEAFF	TGTGCCAGCAAACAGGCGCTCAACACTGAAGCTTTCTTT
TRBD2	TRBV9	TRBJ2-4	few	CASSAESGSGDIQYF	TGTGCCAGCAGCGCAGAGAGCGGGAGCGGGGACATTCAGTACTTC
TRBD1	TRBV6-6	TRBJ1-1	once	CASSADRGLTEAFF	TGTGCCAGCAGTGCCGACAGGGGGCTCACTGAAGCTTTCTTT
NA	TRBV5-4	TRBJ1-4	NA	CASSSKKGGAGEKLFF	TGTGCCAGCAGCTCAAAGAAAGGGGGGGCAGGTGAAAAACTGTTTTTT
TRBD2	TRBV27	TRBJ2-3	NA	CASTVGLAGGSRLYF	TGTGCCAGCACCGTTGGACTAGCGGGAGGGTCTCGTCTGTATTTT
NA	TRBV4-2	TRBJ1-6	NA	CASSQRGVGSPLHF	TGTGCCAGCAGCCAAAGGGGTGTCGGTTCACCCCTCCACTTT
NA	TRBV2	TRBJ1-4	NA	CASSEGGATNEKLFF	TGTGCCAGCAGTGAAGGGGGGGCAACTAATGAAAAACTGTTTTTT
TRBD1	TRBV4-2	TRBJ2-7	few	CASSQPRDSRIYEQYF	TGTGCCAGCAGCCAACCCCGGGACAGCCGGATCTACGAGCAGTACTTC
NA	TRBV2	TRBJ2-2	NA	CASSVGNTGELFF	TGTGCCAGCAGTGTCGGGAACACCGGGGAGCTGTTTTTT
NA	TRBV4-2	TRBJ2-7	once	CASSQEGAAYEQYF	TGTGCCAGCAGCCAAGAAGGGGCAGCCTACGAGCAGTACTTC
TRBD2	TRBV5-1	TRBJ2-2	NA	CASSLVLAGAGELFF	TGCGCCAGCAGCTTGGTGCTAGCGGGGGCCGGGGAGCTGTTTTTT
TRBD2	TRBV9	TRBJ2-1	NA	CASSVVAGVRNEQFF	TGTGCCAGCAGCGTAGTCGCGGGAGTACGAAATGAGCAGTTCTTC
NA	TRBV28	TRBJ1-2	NA	CASSPGGTLGYGYTF	TGTGCCAGCAGTCCGGGGGGGACGCTAGGGTATGGCTACACCTTC
TRBD1	TRBV7-9	TRBJ1-1	NA	CASSFTGAITEAFF	TGTGCCAGCAGTTTTACAGGGGCGATTACTGAAGCTTTCTTT
NA	TRBV6-5	TRBJ1-4	NA	CASGGGPADEKLFF	TGTGCCAGCGGGGGGGGGCCCGCGGATGAAAAACTGTTTTTT
TRBD2	TRBV9	TRBJ2-3	few	CASSVLAGPTDTQYF	TGTGCCAGCAGCGTCCTAGCGGGGCCCACAGATACGCAGTATTTT
TRBD2	TRBV5-1	TRBJ2-5	NA	CASRPGLQETQYF	TGCGCCAGCAGACCGGGACTACAAGAGACCCAGTACTTC
NA	TRBV7-8	TRBJ1-1	NA	CASSLGAGTEAFF	TGTGCCAGCAGCTTAGGAGCAGGGACTGAAGCTTTCTTT
TRBD2	TRBV5-6	TRBJ2-5	NA	CASSSIAGGQETQYF	TGTGCCAGCAGCTCCATAGCGGGAGGCCAGGAGACCCAGTACTTC
TRBD1	TRBV14	TRBJ2-1	NA	CASSRQGRGQKFF	TGTGCCAGCAGCCGACAAGGCAGGGGGCAAAAGTTCTTC
NA	TRBV29-1	TRBJ1-4	NA	CSAEDAGTNEKLFF	TGCAGCGCTGAAGATGCAGGAACTAATGAAAAACTGTTTTTT
NA	TRBV6-4	TRBJ1-5	NA	CASSGSRGNQPQHF	TGTGCCAGCAGTGGGTCCCGAGGGAATCAGCCCCAGCATTTT
TRBD2	TRBV5-1	TRBJ2-2	NA	CASSLFGPGGENTGELFF	TGCGCCAGCAGCTTGTTCGGGCCGGGAGGGGAGAACACCGGGGAGCTGTTTTTT
NA	TRBV28	TRBJ1-5	few	CASSQYRDPNQPQHF	TGTGCCAGCAGCCAATACAGGGATCCCAATCAGCCCCAGCATTTT
TRBD1	TRBV6-5	TRBJ1-2	NA	CASSYRQGGGYTF	TGTGCCAGCAGTTACCGACAGGGGGGAGGCTACACCTTC
TRBD2	TRBV6-1	TRBJ2-7	NA	CASRAGGPYEQYF	TGTGCCAGCAGAGCGGGAGGGCCCTACGAGCAGTACTTC
TRBD2	TRBV19	TRBJ2-5	NA	CASSRLAGVQETQYF	TGTGCCAGTAGTAGGCTAGCGGGAGTCCAAGAGACCCAGTACTTC
TRBD1	TRBV30	TRBJ2-3	NA	CAWDRGAVADTQYF	TGTGCCTGGGACAGGGGGGCAGTAGCAGATACGCAGTATTTT
TRBD1	TRBV15	TRBJ2-1	NA	CATSRGQGTDEQFF	TGTGCCACCAGCAGAGGACAGGGCACGGATGAGCAGTTCTTC
NA	TRBV6-1	TRBJ1-6	NA	CASSYGQNSPLHF	TGTGCCAGCAGTTATGGGCAGAATTCACCCCTCCACTTT
TRBD1	TRBV9	TRBJ2-7	NA	CASSVGDSSYEQYF	TGTGCCAGCAGCGTCGGGGACAGCTCCTACGAGCAGTACTTC
NA	TRBV7-2	TRBJ2-1	NA	CASKDYSLSYNEQFF	TGTGCCAGCAAAGACTACTCTCTCTCCTACAATGAGCAGTTCTTC
TRBD1	TRBV15	TRBJ1-1	few	CATSPSGTGANTEAFF	TGTGCCACCAGCCCTAGTGGGACAGGGGCGAACACTGAAGCTTTCTTT
TRBD2	TRBV19	TRBJ2-5	NA	CASSIGGAGVGETQYF	TGTGCCAGTAGTATAGGGGGCGCGGGAGTGGGGGAGACCCAGTACTTC
TRBD2	TRBV4-2	TRBJ2-5	NA	CASSQGGTSEETQYF	TGTGCCAGCAGCCAGGGGGGGACTAGCGAAGAGACCCAGTACTTC
TRBD2	TRBV10-3	TRBJ2-7	NA	CAISEREVYEQYF	TGTGCCATCAGCGAGCGGGAGGTGTACGAGCAGTACTTC
TRBD1	TRBV19	TRBJ2-1	NA	CASTLLPGQGAYEQFF	TGTGCCAGTACCCTCCTCCCGGGACAGGGGGCTTATGAGCAGTTCTTC
NA	TRBV4-1	TRBJ1-1	NA	CASSQADRNTEAFF	TGCGCCAGCAGCCAAGCTGATAGAAACACTGAAGCTTTCTTT
TRBD1	TRBV7-8	TRBJ2-7	NA	CASTTGGRSYEQYF	TGTGCCAGCACCACAGGGGGCAGATCCTACGAGCAGTACTTC
TRBD2	TRBV2	TRBJ2-7	NA	CASTYGGLAGGAPYEQYF	TGTGCCAGCACCTACGGGGGACTAGCGGGGGGGGCCCCCTACGAGCAGTACTTC
TRBD1	TRBV6-1	TRBJ2-1	NA	CASSDRAGGDLDEQFF	TGTGCCAGCAGTGATCGAGCAGGGGGCGATTTGGATGAGCAGTTCTTC
NA	TRBV7-2	TRBJ2-1	NA	CASSLRGEQFF	TGTGCCAGCAGCTTAAGGGGTGAGCAGTTCTTC
NA	TRBV19	TRBJ2-1	NA	CASSIEGLSYNEQFF	TGTGCCAGTAGTATAGAGGGACTCTCCTACAATGAGCAGTTCTTC